The sequence of this TCR beta chain was determined in a study of regulatory T cells in long-lasting Graves disease. Whole-study results and caveats: Persistent disease was characterized by preferential usage of TRBV28, TRBJ1-2 and TRBJ2-5. No thyroid tissue was studied; the work used peripheral blood only. Only a small sample size was used, which may have cut accuracy. Persistent patients shared under 3,000 public clonotypes among themselves. Newly diagnosed patients shared fewer, at some 970.

Both iRepertoire HTBI primers and Arm-PCR of CDR3 regions were used to build the TCR beta libraries. In TCRdb, the multiplex PCR reads were re-called with MiXCR into one record per CDR3 protein. The table shows some 250,000 distinct CDR3 sequences, with over 20% occurring only once. Time point denoted: newly diagnosed GD, antithyroid drugs for less than 3 months. Extracted PBMC RNA gave rise to the TCR library. This clonotype has only a few counts. As yet, its antigen is unknown. Germline V gene lookup returns CDR1 MDHEN and CDR2 SYDVKM. Trimming took off 6 bases at V and 0 bases at J, with 17 bases between the two ends. The CDR3 covers 16 residues.

Material: peripheral blood mononuclear cells (PBMCs), obtained at new diagnosis, from a patient treated with antithyroid drugs. The origin of this receptor is a female donor with Graves disease. The chain links TRBV28 to TRBJ1-2; D is unclear. The CDR3 DNA reads TGTGCCAGCAGACAATCTCGCCACTTCGCTAACTATGGCTACACCTTC. It yields the protein CASRQSRHFANYGYTF.